This TCR beta chain was captured by sequencing in a study of T cell responses to AZD1222 COVID-19 vaccine. Concerning this clone itself: Antigen unknown.

Germline V gene data show CDR1 as SGHVS and CDR2 as FNYEAQ. Unmatched junction bases numbered 4, after V lost 6 bases and J lost 5 bases. CDR3 length equals 13 residues. Only in-frame clones appear in the TCRdb table, and some are missing; sequencing was by immunoSEQ multiplex PCR. In the table there are fewer than 120,000 clones, about 87% of which are singletons. Study-wide points: Clonal diversity was possibly underestimated, and white British individuals and females predominated among donors. Sampling captured repertoires only after the peak T cell response. An increase in Spike-specific TCR breadth and depth was observed after two AZD1222 doses.

The TCR originated in an adult who received the AZD1222 COVID-19 vaccine. The V gene is TRBV7-6, the J gene TRBJ1-1; 9 nucleotides match TRBD1. The sequences come from peripheral blood, collected 28 days after the second AZD1222 dose. In DNA, the CDR3 is TGTGCCAGCAGTCGACAGGGGGAGACTGAAGCTTTCTTT. It encodes CASSRQGETEAFF.